Shown below are 9 T cell receptor beta chains from a single sample sequenced in a study of blood T cells in healthy people across ages. Using a J-beta primer mix together with a sample-barcoded 5' primer, a second PCR was run for about 7 to 12 cycles. MiXCR, run by TCRdb on the 5' RACE reads, gives a single entry per CDR3 protein. The sample yields fewer than 1,000,000 distinct CDR3 sequences, about 46% seen once. Input material: blood. The receptors derive from a man older than 75 in good health.

A few counts support this clonotype. The chain couples TRBV12-3 or TRBV12-4 to TRBJ2-7, with 9 bases that match TRBD2. J gave up 7 bases and V 3 bases, and 10 bases lay outside the gene matches. CDR3 size: 15 residues. This chain's CDR3 is CASSFGSGSQNEQYF. CDR3 DNA sequence: TGTGCCAGCAGTTTCGGTAGCGGGAGTCAGAATGAGCAGTACTTC.

In the case of this clonotype: At one boundary the junction diverges from the germline segment, which might be a read error. The J gene is TRBJ2-7, the V gene TRBV7-2; the D is unclear. Germline V lookup: CDR1 SGHTA, CDR2 FQGNSA. This CDR3 comprises 13 residues. CDR3 bases: TGTGCCAGCACCCTAGGGAACAGCAACGAGCGGTACTTC. It encodes CASTLGNSNERYF.

This clonotype appeared a few times. V usage is TRBV20-1 and J usage is TRBJ1-2; the match to TRBD1 covers 7 bases. Trimming cost V 6 bases and J 6 bases; bases outside gene matches: 13. The CDR3 extends over 14 amino acids. CDR1 DFQATT and CDR2 SNEGSKA come from the germline V gene (reference sequence). The CDR3 loop reads CSATSSQGRDGYTF. The DNA of the CDR3 is TGCAGTGCGACGAGTTCACAGGGGAGAGATGGCTACACCTTC.

This clonotype was seen a handful of times. CDR3 bases: TGTGCCAGCAGCTTAGCGTGGGGGACCGATGAAAAACTGTTTTTT. As protein: CASSLAWGTDEKLFF. The chain uses TRBV7-2 and TRBJ1-4, with D possibly matching TRBD1 (5 bases). This CDR3 has 15 amino acids. V was cut by 0 bases and J by 6 bases, with 11 bases left in between. Germline CDR1 reads SGHTA; CDR2 reads FQGNSA.

Regarding this clonotype: At one end, the junction sequence differs from germline, possibly due to a read error. The gene calls are TRBV12-3 or TRBV12-4 and TRBJ2-1, with 10 bases fitting TRBD1. The CDR3 consists of 14 residues. CDR3 sequence reads: CASSFGGTGVEQLF. CDR3 DNA sequence: TGTGCCAGCAGTTTTGGCGGGACAGGGGTCGAGCAGTTATTC.

The rearrangement uses TRBV24-1 and TRBJ2-6; 7 nucleotides agree with TRBD1. Unmatched junction bases numbered 5, after V lost 0 bases and J lost 4 bases. CDR1 is KGHDR, CDR2 SFDVKD, per germline. The length of the CDR3 is 17 residues. This chain's CDR3 is CATSDLKQGFGANVLTF. The CDR3 DNA sequence: TGTGCCACCAGTGATTTGAAACAGGGGTTCGGGGCCAACGTCCTGACTTTC.

This clonotype has a handful of counts. V gene TRBV9 combines with J gene TRBJ2-7; TRBD2 matches at 11 bases. The germline gives CDR1 SGDLS, CDR2 YYNGEE. V was clipped by 4 bases and J by 7 bases; unmatched bases: 10. This CDR3 is 15 amino acids long. In DNA form, the CDR3 reads TGTGCCAGCAGCATAAGCACTAGCGGGAGTCGAGAGCAGTACTTC. It codes for CASSISTSGSREQYF.

The chain combines TRBV9 with TRBJ2-3; tentative D call: TRBD1 (6 bases). V was clipped by 0 bases and J by 0 bases, with 11 bases between them. Germline values: CDR1 SGDLS, CDR2 YYNGEE. This CDR3 contains 16 residues. The CDR3 loop is CASSVGTGHSTDTQYF. The CDR3, as DNA: TGTGCCAGCAGCGTAGGAACGGGACATAGCACAGATACGCAGTATTTT.

This clonotype was detected a few times. This chain connects TRBV7-2 to TRBJ2-7; tentatively, D is TRBD2 (5 bases). From germline, CDR1 is SGHTA and CDR2 FQGNSA. This CDR3 contains 18 residues. V lost 0 bases and J 1 base, leaving 19 bases between the germline ends. In nucleotides, the CDR3 is TGTGCCAGCAGCTTAGCGTCGGGATCGACGGGCGGATCCTACGAGCAGTACTTC. It is translated as CASSLASGSTGGSYEQYF.